These T cell receptor beta chains were read from a single sample in a study of cytomegalovirus exposure and HLA in healthy donors. The method was immunoSEQ multiplex PCR; TCRdb's version includes in-frame clones alone and lacks a portion of them. The sample gives roughly 150,000 clones, less than 90% of which show up once; 9.5% to 13% is in the top ten. Sequencing was done on a sample of PBMCs. Receptor source: a man aged 25-45 years in good health and CMV-seropositive. Both conserved end residues are part of each CDR3. Each record gives: clone size, D gene, J gene, V gene, CDR3 DNA, CDR3 protein. A D gene is named only where the DNA matches it firmly. Size is stated for part of the rows, as once, few or many counts, or as a class when the clone is expanded.

-	-	TRBJ2-2	TRBV4-2	TGTGCCAGCAGCCAAGATATGGCGGGATCGCCCGAGCTGTTTTTT	CASSQDMAGSPELFF
-	-	TRBJ2-2	TRBV2	TGTGCCAGCCGTTGGGACTCAAAGGGCGGGGAGCTGTTTTTT	CASRWDSKGGELFF
-	TRBD1	TRBJ2-7	TRBV19	TGTGCCAGTAGTCCCTCGGACAGGGGATTCGGCGAGCAGTACTTC	CASSPSDRGFGEQYF
-	TRBD1	TRBJ1-2	TRBV7-2	TGTGCCGTTACAGGGGGATATGGCTACACCTTC	CAVTGGYGYTF
-	TRBD1	TRBJ2-7	TRBV5-4	TGTGCCAGCAGCTTACAACAGGGGGCTATCTACGAGCAGTACTTC	CASSLQQGAIYEQYF
few	-	TRBJ1-5	TRBV28	TGTGCCAGCAGTCAGGGGCCCATGGGGCATTTT	CASSQGPMGHF
-	TRBD2	TRBJ2-5	TRBV5-1	TGCGCCAGCAGCTTTGGACTAGCGTCGGAGACCCAGTACTTC	CASSFGLASETQYF
-	-	TRBJ2-7	TRBV15	TGTGCCACCAGCAGAGTGGGCAGGTCCCACGAGCAGTACTTC	CATSRVGRSHEQYF
-	-	TRBJ1-4	TRBV11-2	TGTGCCAGCAGCTTAGGTCAGGGATACGAAAAACTGTTTTTT	CASSLGQGYEKLFF
-	-	TRBJ2-5	TRBV28	TGTGCCAGCAGTTTAAACGGGAGAGGCGAGACCCAGTACTTC	CASSLNGRGETQYF
-	-	TRBJ2-5	TRBV7-3	TGTGCCAGCAGCTTAAATCGCCAAGAGACCCAGTACTTC	CASSLNRQETQYF
-	TRBD1	TRBJ1-1	TRBV25-1	TGTGCCGCTAAGGGGGCTCACACTGAAGCTTTCTTT	CAAKGAHTEAFF
-	-	TRBJ1-6	TRBV27	TGTGCCAGCGGTAGGGAGGGGTCTTATAATTCACCCCTCCACTTT	CASGREGSYNSPLHF
-	TRBD1	TRBJ1-2	TRBV7-7	TGTGCCAGCAGTTCGGACAGGTTCTATGGCTACACCTTC	CASSSDRFYGYTF
once	TRBD2	TRBJ2-5	TRBV7-3	TGTGCCAGCAGTCGAAGGGAGGGCGAGACCCAGTACTTC	CASSRREGETQYF
-	TRBD2	TRBJ2-7	TRBV5-1	TGCGCCAGCAGCACCTCAGCGGGAGGAACGTACGAGCAGTACTTC	CASSTSAGGTYEQYF
-	TRBD1	TRBJ1-3	TRBV28	TGTGCCAGCGCTCTCGGGACAGGGCAATATTTT	CASALGTGQYF
-	TRBD2	TRBJ2-2	TRBV6-5	TGTGCCAGCGGGCCAACAGCGGGGGGTCTCGGGGAGCTGTTTTTT	CASGPTAGGLGELFF
-	-	TRBJ1-2	TRBV14	TGTGCCAGCAGCCAGTCGCAGGGCTATGGCTACACCTTC	CASSQSQGYGYTF
-	TRBD1	TRBJ1-2	TRBV7-3	TGTGCCAGCAGCTCAGACAGGGCTTATGGCTACACCTTC	CASSSDRAYGYTF
once	TRBD1	TRBJ2-1	TRBV7-9	TGTGCCAGCAGCCGTCCGGGACAGGGATACAATGAGCAGTTCTTC	CASSRPGQGYNEQFF
-	TRBD2	TRBJ2-7	TRBV18	TGTGCCAGCTCGGCAACTAGCGGCGGTTCCTACGAGCAGTACTTC	CASSATSGGSYEQYF
-	-	TRBJ1-1	TRBV16	TGTGCCAGCAGCCAAAACAGGGATGAAGCTTTCTTT	CASSQNRDEAFF
-	TRBD1	TRBJ2-7	TRBV7-2	TGTGCCAGCAGCCAGTCGACAGGGTTAGAGCAGTACTTC	CASSQSTGLEQYF